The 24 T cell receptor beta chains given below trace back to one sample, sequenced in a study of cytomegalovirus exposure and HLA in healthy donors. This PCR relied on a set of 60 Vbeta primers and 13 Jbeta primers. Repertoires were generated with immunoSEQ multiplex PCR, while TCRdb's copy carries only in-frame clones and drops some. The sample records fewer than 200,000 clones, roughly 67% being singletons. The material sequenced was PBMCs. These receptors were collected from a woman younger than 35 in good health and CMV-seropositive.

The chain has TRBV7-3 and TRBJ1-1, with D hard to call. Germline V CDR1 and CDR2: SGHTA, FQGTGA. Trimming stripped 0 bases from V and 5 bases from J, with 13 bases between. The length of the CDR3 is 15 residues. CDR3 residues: CASSLTFLPGTEAFF. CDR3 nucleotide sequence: TGTGCCAGCAGCTTAACATTCCTACCGGGGACTGAAGCTTTCTTT.

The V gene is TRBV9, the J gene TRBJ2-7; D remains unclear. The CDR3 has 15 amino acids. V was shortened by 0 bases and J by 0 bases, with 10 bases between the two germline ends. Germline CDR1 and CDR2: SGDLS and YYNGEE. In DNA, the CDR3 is TGTGCCAGCAGCGTAGATGAGGAGAGCTCCTACGAGCAGTACTTC. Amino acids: CASSVDEESSYEQYF.

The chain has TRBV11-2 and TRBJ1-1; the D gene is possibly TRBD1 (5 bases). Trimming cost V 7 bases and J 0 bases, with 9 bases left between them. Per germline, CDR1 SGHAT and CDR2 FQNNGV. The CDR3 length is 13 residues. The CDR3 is CASKEGVNTEAFF. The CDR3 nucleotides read TGTGCCAGCAAGGAAGGGGTGAACACTGAAGCTTTCTTT.

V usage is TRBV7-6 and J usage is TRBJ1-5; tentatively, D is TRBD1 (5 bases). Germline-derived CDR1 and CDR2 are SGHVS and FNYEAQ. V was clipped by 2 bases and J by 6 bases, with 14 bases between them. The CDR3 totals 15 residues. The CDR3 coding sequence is TGTGCCAGCAGCTTAACGCAGGGTTTCATTCAGCCCCAGCATTTT. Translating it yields CASSLTQGFIQPQHF.

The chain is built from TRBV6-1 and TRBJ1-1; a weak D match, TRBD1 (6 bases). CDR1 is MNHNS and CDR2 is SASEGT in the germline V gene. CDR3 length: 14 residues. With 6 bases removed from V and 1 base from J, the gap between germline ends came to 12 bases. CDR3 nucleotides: TGTGCCAGCAGACCCGGACAGACGAACACTGAAGCTTTCTTT. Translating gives CASRPGQTNTEAFF.

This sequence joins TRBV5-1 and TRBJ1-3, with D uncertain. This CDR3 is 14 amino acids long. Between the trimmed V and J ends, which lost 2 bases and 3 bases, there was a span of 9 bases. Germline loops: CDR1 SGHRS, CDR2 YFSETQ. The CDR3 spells CASSLDTGGNTIYF. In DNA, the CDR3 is TGCGCCAGCAGCTTAGACACCGGTGGAAACACCATATATTTT.

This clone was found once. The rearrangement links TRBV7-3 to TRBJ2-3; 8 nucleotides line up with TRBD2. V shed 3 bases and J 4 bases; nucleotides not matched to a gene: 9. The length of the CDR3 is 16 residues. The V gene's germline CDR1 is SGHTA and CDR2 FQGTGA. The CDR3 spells CASSFRGGAGADTQYF. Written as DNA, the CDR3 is TGTGCCAGCAGCTTCCGGGGCGGAGCGGGGGCAGATACGCAGTATTTT.

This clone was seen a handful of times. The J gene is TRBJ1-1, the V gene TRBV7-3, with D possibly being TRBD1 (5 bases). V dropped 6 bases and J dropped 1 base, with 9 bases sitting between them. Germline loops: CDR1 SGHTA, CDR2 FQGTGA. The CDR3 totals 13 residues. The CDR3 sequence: CASRFTGNTEAFF. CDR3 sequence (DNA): TGTGCCAGCAGGTTTACAGGGAACACTGAAGCTTTCTTT.

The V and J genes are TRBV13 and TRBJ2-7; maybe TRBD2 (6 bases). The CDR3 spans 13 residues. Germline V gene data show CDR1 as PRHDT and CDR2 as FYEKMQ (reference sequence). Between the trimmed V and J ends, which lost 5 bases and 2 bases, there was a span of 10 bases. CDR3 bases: TGTGCCAGCAGCGGCGGGGATGCCTACGAGCAGTACTTC. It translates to CASSGGDAYEQYF.

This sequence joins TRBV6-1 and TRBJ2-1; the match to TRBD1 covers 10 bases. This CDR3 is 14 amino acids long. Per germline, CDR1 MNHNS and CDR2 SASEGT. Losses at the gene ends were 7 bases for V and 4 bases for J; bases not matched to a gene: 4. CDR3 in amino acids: CASMRQGAYNEQFF. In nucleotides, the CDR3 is TGTGCCAGCATGAGACAGGGGGCATACAATGAGCAGTTCTTC.

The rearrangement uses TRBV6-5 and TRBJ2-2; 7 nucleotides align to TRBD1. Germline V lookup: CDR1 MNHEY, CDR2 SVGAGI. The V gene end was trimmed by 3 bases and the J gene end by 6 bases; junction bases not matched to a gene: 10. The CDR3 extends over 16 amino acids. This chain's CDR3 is CASSYSSGTVPGELFF. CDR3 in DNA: TGTGCCAGCAGTTATAGTAGTGGGACAGTACCCGGGGAGCTGTTTTTT.

The CDR3 region has the DNA TGTGCCAGCAGTTCCGGGCAGGGGTTTCACTATGGCTACACCTTC. Protein product: CASSSGQGFHYGYTF. This chain links TRBV28 with TRBJ1-2; the D gene is possibly TRBD1 (6 bases). The germline V gene has CDR1 MDHEN and CDR2 SYDVKM. Deletions cut 4 bases from V and 3 bases from J, with 15 bases between. This CDR3 spans 15 amino acids.

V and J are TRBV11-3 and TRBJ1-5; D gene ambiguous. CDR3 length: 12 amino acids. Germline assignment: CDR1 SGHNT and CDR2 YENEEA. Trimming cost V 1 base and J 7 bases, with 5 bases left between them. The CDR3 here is CASSLVQQPQHF. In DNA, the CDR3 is TGTGCCAGCAGCTTAGTACAACAGCCCCAGCATTTT.

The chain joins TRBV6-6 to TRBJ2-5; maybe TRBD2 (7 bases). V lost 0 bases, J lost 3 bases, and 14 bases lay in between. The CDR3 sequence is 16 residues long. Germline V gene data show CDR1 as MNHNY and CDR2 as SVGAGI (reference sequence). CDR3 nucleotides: TGTGCCAGCAGTTACTCGGGCGGGGGCCCTAAAGAGACCCAGTACTTC. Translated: CASSYSGGGPKETQYF.

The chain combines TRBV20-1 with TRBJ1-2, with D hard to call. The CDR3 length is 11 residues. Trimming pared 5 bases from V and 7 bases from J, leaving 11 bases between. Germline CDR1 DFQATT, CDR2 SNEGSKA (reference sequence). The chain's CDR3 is CSAGTSGGYTF. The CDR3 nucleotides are TGCAGTGCTGGTACCTCGGGTGGCTACACCTTC.

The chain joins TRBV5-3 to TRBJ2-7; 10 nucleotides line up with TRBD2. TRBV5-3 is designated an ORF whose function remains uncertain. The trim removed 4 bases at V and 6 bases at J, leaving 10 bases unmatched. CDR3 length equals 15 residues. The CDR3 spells CARSVPSGGQFEQYF. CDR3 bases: TGTGCCAGAAGCGTGCCTAGCGGGGGCCAATTCGAGCAGTACTTC.

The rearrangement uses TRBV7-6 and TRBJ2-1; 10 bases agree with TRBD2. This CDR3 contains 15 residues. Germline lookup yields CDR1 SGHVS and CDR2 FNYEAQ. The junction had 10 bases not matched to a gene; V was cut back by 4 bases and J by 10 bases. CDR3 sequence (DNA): TGTGCCAGCAGCTCCAAGACTAGCGGGCCCGAAGAGCAGTTCTTC. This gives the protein CASSSKTSGPEEQFF. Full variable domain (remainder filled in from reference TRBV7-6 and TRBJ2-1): GAGVSQSPRYKVTKRGQDVALRCDPISGHVSLYWYRQALGQGPEFLTYFNYEAQQDKSGLPNDRFSAERPEGSISTLTIQRTEQRDSAMYRCASSSKTSGPEEQFFGPGTRLTVL.

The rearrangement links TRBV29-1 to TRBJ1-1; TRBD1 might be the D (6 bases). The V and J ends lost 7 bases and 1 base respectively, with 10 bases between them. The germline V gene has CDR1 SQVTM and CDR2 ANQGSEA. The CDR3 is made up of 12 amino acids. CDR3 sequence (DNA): TGCAGCGCCGGGACAAAGAACACTGAAGCTTTCTTT. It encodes CSAGTKNTEAFF.

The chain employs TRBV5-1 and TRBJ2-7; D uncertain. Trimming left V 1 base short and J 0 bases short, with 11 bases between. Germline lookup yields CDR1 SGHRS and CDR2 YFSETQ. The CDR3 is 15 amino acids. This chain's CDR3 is CASSLFPGSSYEQYF. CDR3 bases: TGCGCCAGCAGCTTGTTCCCAGGTAGCTCCTACGAGCAGTACTTC.

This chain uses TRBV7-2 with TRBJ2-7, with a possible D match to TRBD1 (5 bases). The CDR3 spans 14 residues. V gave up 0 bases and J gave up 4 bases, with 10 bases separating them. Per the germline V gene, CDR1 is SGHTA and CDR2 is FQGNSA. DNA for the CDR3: TGTGCCAGCAGCTTAGCGCCAGGGTTATACGAGCAGTACTTC. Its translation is CASSLAPGLYEQYF.

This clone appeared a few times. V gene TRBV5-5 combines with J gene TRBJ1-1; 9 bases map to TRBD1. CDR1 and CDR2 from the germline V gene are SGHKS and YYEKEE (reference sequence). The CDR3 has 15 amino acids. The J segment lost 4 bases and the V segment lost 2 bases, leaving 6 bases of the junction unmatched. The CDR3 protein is CASSLQGAPSTEAFF. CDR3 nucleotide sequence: TGTGCCAGCAGCTTACAGGGGGCTCCGTCCACTGAAGCTTTCTTT.

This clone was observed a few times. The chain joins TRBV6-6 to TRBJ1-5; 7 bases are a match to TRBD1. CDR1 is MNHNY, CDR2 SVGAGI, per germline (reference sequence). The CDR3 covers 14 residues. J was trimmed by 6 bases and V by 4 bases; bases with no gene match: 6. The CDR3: CASSSYRDSQPQHF. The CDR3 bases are TGTGCCAGCAGTTCATACAGGGACAGTCAGCCCCAGCATTTT.

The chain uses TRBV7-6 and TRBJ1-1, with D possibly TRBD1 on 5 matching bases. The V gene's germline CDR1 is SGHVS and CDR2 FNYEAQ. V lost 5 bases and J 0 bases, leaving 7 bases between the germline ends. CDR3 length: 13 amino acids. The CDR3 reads CASSVTVNTEAFF. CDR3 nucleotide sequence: TGTGCCAGCAGCGTGACAGTGAACACTGAAGCTTTCTTT.

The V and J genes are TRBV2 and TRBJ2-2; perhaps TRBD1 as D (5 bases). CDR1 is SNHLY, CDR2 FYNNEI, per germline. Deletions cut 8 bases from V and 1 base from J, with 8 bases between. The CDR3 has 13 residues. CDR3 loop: CASSQGNTGELFF. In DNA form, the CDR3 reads TGTGCCAGCTCCCAGGGGAACACCGGGGAGCTGTTTTTT. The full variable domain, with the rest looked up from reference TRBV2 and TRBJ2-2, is EPEVTQTPSHQVTQMGQEVILRCVPISNHLYFYWYRQILGQKVEFLVSFYNNEISEKSEIFDDQFSVERPDGSNFTLKIRSTKLEDSAMYFCASSQGNTGELFFGEGSRLTVL.